These 18 T cell receptor beta chains were all obtained from the same sample, sequenced in a study of vaccination and CD4 T cells after COVID-19. Treatment described: roughly ten-day PBMC culture with coronavirus spike peptide pools or control peptides (ViraFEST assay). Cultured CD4+ T cells had their DNA profiled by the Oncomine TCR Beta short-read assay. TCRdb processed the PCR reads anew with MiXCR; each CDR3 protein has one entry. The profile shows about 14,000 distinct CDR3 sequences, around 50% of them singletons. No antigen is known for these receptors. Sequenced material: CD4+ T cells from blood, cultured in vitro. These TCRs come from a human donor who had recovered from COVID-19.

This clonotype showed up just once. The chain is built from TRBV30 and TRBJ2-3, with 10 bases aligning to TRBD2. With 4 bases clipped from V and 4 bases from J, the junction kept 5 bases outside the gene matches. The length of the CDR3 is 14 residues. Germline lookup yields CDR1 GTSNPN and CDR2 SVGIG (reference sequence). This chain's CDR3 is CAWMPSGRADTQYF. The CDR3 DNA reads TGTGCCTGGATGCCTAGCGGGAGAGCAGATACGCAGTATTTT.

This chain connects TRBV6-1 to TRBJ2-5; 10 bases fit TRBD2. Germline loops: CDR1 MNHNS, CDR2 SASEGT. V was pared by 4 bases and J by 3 bases, with 5 bases of the junction left unmatched. This CDR3 is built from 15 residues. The CDR3 DNA follows: TGTGCCAGCAGTGTTACCGGGACTAGCGAAGAGACCCAGTACTTC. Its translation is CASSVTGTSEETQYF.

The chain has TRBV10-3 and TRBJ1-1; D uncertain. Trimming took off 7 bases at V and 1 base at J, with 13 bases between the two ends. CDR3 length equals 14 residues. Germline V CDR1 and CDR2: ENHRY, SYGVKD. The DNA of the CDR3 is TGTGCCATCACCGGGGATATTGAGAACACTGAAGCTTTCTTT. It yields the protein CAITGDIENTEAFF.

This clonotype has just a few counts. The chain uses TRBV6-2 or TRBV6-3 and TRBJ1-2, with D tentatively TRBD1 (5 bases). Germline loops: CDR1 MNHEY, CDR2 SVGEGT. This CDR3 region has 15 residues. Trimming removed 1 base from V and 6 bases from J, with 15 bases in between. CDR3 sequence (DNA): TGTGCCAGCAGTTACTATGGGGACCTCGGTAATGGCTACACCTTC. Its translation is CASSYYGDLGNGYTF.

Only a few counts were recorded for this clonotype. The chain recombines TRBV25-1 with TRBJ2-3; 7 nucleotides line up with TRBD1. The length of the CDR3 is 13 residues. The J segment lost 7 bases and the V segment lost 6 bases, leaving 7 bases of the junction unmatched. Germline assignment: CDR1 MGHDK and CDR2 SYGVNS. The CDR3 bases are TGTGCCAGCAGCCCGACAGGGATGTATACGCAGTATTTT. Residues: CASSPTGMYTQYF.

A few counts support this clonotype. The gene calls are TRBV11-2 and TRBJ1-2; 10 nucleotides align to TRBD1. The CDR3 loop spans 15 amino acids. The V and J ends lost 1 base and 4 bases, in that order; junction bases with no gene match: 3. Germline V gene data show CDR1 as SGHAT and CDR2 as FQNNGV. CDR3: CASSLATGGAYGYTF. The CDR3 coding sequence is TGTGCCAGCAGCTTAGCGACAGGGGGCGCCTATGGCTACACCTTC.

The genes are TRBV10-3 and TRBJ2-3; no reliable D call. Looked up from germline, CDR1 is ENHRY and CDR2 is SYGVKD. CDR3 length equals 13 residues. The V gene lost 6 bases and the J gene lost 2 bases, with 9 bases spanning the gap. This CDR3 reads CAISVSDTDTQYF. For the CDR3, the DNA is TGTGCCATCAGCGTATCCGACACAGATACGCAGTATTTT.

The V call is TRBV6-1, the J call TRBJ1-1; D ambiguous. Germline V gene data show CDR1 as MNHNS and CDR2 as SASEGT. The CDR3 is made up of 13 amino acids. V dropped 5 bases and J dropped 1 base, with 8 bases sitting between them. The CDR3 DNA sequence: TGTGCCAGCAGTATCTTCAGGAACACTGAAGCTTTCTTT. Translated: CASSIFRNTEAFF.

This clonotype was detected a few times. V is TRBV20-1 and J is TRBJ1-5; D remains ambiguous. The CDR3 length is 14 residues. Germline assignment: CDR1 DFQATT and CDR2 SNEGSKA (reference sequence). Trimming stripped 0 bases from V and 4 bases from J, with 10 bases between. The CDR3: CSAREEVLNQPQHF. The CDR3 nucleotides are TGCAGTGCTAGAGAGGAAGTTCTTAATCAGCCCCAGCATTTT.

This clonotype was detected a few times. The chain carries TRBV2 and TRBJ1-2; 7 bases agree with TRBD1. The germline V gene has CDR1 SNHLY and CDR2 FYNNEI. The CDR3 covers 14 residues. Losses at the gene ends were 5 bases for V and 3 bases for J; bases not matched to a gene: 6. For the CDR3, the DNA is TGTGCCAGCAGTCCGACAGGGTTGTACTATGGCTACACCTTC. Its protein is CASSPTGLYYGYTF.

This clonotype appeared once. V is TRBV4-1 and J is TRBJ1-5; TRBD1 might be the D (5 bases). From germline, CDR1 is MGHRA and CDR2 YSYEKL. The CDR3 totals 17 residues. V shed 2 bases and J shed 3 bases, with 17 bases lying between them. The CDR3 sequence is CASSQHPFRGPNQPQHF. Here the CDR3 DNA reads TGCGCCAGCAGCCAACACCCATTCCGGGGCCCCAATCAGCCCCAGCATTTT.

This clonotype was detected only a few times. The chain combines TRBV15 with TRBJ2-4; weak D call: TRBD1 (6 bases). The V gene lost 0 bases and the J gene lost 7 bases, with 7 bases spanning the gap. CDR3 size: 13 residues. Germline-derived CDR1 and CDR2 are LNHNV and YYDKDF (reference sequence). CDR3 coding DNA: TGTGCCACCAGCAGAGATACAGGGAACATTCAGTACTTC. Amino acids: CATSRDTGNIQYF.

V and J are TRBV20-1 and TRBJ2-3; no definite D call. The CDR3 is made up of 14 amino acids. Trimming cost V 7 bases and J 1 base, with 15 bases left between them. From germline, CDR1 is DFQATT and CDR2 SNEGSKA (reference sequence). CDR3 DNA: TGCAGTGGGACCTTGGACGGACGCACAGATACGCAGTATTTT. Its protein is CSGTLDGRTDTQYF.

The chain has TRBV20-1 and TRBJ2-2, with 8 bases identical to TRBD1. CDR3 length equals 15 residues. With 5 bases clipped from V and 4 bases from J, the junction kept 9 bases outside the gene matches. Germline CDR1 reads DFQATT; CDR2 reads SNEGSKA (reference sequence). The CDR3 loop is CSAAKQGVGTGELFF. The CDR3 nucleotides are TGCAGTGCTGCAAAACAGGGGGTGGGCACCGGGGAGCTGTTTTTT.

V gene TRBV27 combines with J gene TRBJ2-7; D perhaps matches TRBD2 (5 bases). The V end was cut by 8 bases, the J end by 6 bases, with 17 bases between. The CDR3 has 13 residues. Germline assignment: CDR1 MNHEY and CDR2 SMNVEV (reference sequence). CDR3 sequence: CASRWAAGLEQYF. CDR3 sequence (DNA): TGTGCCAGCCGGTGGGCCGCGGGTCTCGAGCAGTACTTC.

The DNA for the CDR3 is TGTGCCAGCAGCGACGGGGGAGATTCTTGGGAGACCCAGTACTTC. This translates into CASSDGGDSWETQYF. This chain connects TRBV6-1 to TRBJ2-5; a possible D gene is TRBD2 (6 bases). CDR3 length: 15 amino acids. Germline V gene data show CDR1 as MNHNS and CDR2 as SASEGT. V was clipped by 6 bases and J by 5 bases, with 19 bases between them.

In DNA, the CDR3 is TGCAGTGCTAGTAGAGCGGCAGACACAGATACGCAGTATTTT. Residues: CSASRAADTDTQYF. V and J are TRBV20-1 and TRBJ2-3, with D possibly TRBD2 on 5 matching bases. The ends were cut back, 3 bases at V and 2 bases at J, with 12 bases in the middle. The CDR3 is 14 residues long. Germline values: CDR1 DFQATT, CDR2 SNEGSKA (reference sequence).

This sequence joins TRBV15 and TRBJ2-1; D may be TRBD1 or TRBD2 (6 bases each). V lost 0 bases and J lost 4, with 13 bases in between. There are 16 residues in the CDR3. Germline assignment: CDR1 LNHNV and CDR2 YYDKDF (reference sequence). The CDR3 spells CATSRDGGGTYNEQFF. DNA of the CDR3: TGTGCCACCAGCAGAGATGGGGGCGGGACGTACAATGAGCAGTTCTTC.